This entry lists 11 T cell receptor beta chains sequenced from one sample in a study of blood T cell repertoires in COVID-19. The repertoire was sequenced with immunoSEQ multiplex PCR; TCRdb's copy has only in-frame clones and lacks some. In the table there are under 200,000 clones, more than 80% of which are singletons. The sequencing input was PBMCs or T cells enriched from blood (not recorded which). Every receptor here comes from a young woman who had recovered from COVID-19.

V usage is TRBV27 and J usage is TRBJ1-1; no definite D call. Germline CDR1 and CDR2: MNHEY and SMNVEV (reference sequence). The CDR3 has 16 residues. V lost 2 bases and J 0 bases, leaving 13 bases between the germline ends. The CDR3 DNA reads as TGTGCCAGCAGTTTAGGCGGGGTTGGGATGAACACTGAAGCTTTCTTT. This sequence encodes CASSLGGVGMNTEAFF.

In DNA form, the CDR3 reads TGCGCCAGCAGGGACCAGGGGGCGGTAGATGAGCAGTTCTTC. Translated: CASRDQGAVDEQFF. The chain uses TRBV5-1 and TRBJ2-1; 8 bases map to TRBD1. The CDR3 is made up of 14 amino acids. CDR1 and CDR2 (germline): SGHRS, YFSETQ. The J segment lost 8 bases and the V segment lost 5 bases, leaving 9 bases of the junction unmatched. The variable domain in full, completed from reference TRBV5-1 and TRBJ2-1, reads KAGVTQTPRYLIKTRGQQVTLSCSPISGHRSVSWYQQTPGQGLQFLFEYFSETQRNKGNFPGRFSGRQFSNSRSEMNVSTLELGDSALYLCASRDQGAVDEQFFGPGTRLTVL.

The chain recombines TRBV6-2 or TRBV6-3 with TRBJ2-2; 8 nucleotides match TRBD1. Looked up from germline, CDR1 is MNHEY and CDR2 is SVGEGT. This CDR3 is built from 17 residues. The V and J ends lost 1 base and 7 bases, in that order; junction bases with no gene match: 11. The CDR3 reads CASSYFVDRVVDGELFF. The DNA for the CDR3 is TGTGCCAGCAGTTACTTTGTGGACAGGGTCGTTGACGGGGAGCTGTTTTTT.

CDR3: CASSIRLTSSGNTIYF. For the CDR3, the DNA is TGTGCCAGTAGTATACGACTCACGAGCTCTGGAAACACCATATATTTT. The V call is TRBV19, the J call TRBJ1-3; D is unclear. Trimming stripped 2 bases from V and 0 bases from J, with 11 bases between. This CDR3 comprises 16 residues. The V gene's germline CDR1 is LNHDA and CDR2 SQIVND (reference sequence).

In this sample, this clone turned up once. J is TRBJ2-5 and V is TRBV5-8; D perhaps matches TRBD2 (6 bases). Germline CDR1 SGHTS, CDR2 YDEGEE. Trimming removed 5 bases from V and 5 bases from J, with 13 bases in between. The CDR3 loop spans 13 amino acids. The CDR3 loop is CASREPEGETQYF. The CDR3 region has the DNA TGTGCCAGCAGAGAACCGGAGGGCGAGACCCAGTACTTC. The entire variable domain, with the rest obtained from reference TRBV5-8 and TRBJ2-5, is as follows: EAGVTQSPTHLIKTRGQQATLRCSPISGHTSVYWYQQALGLGLQFLLWYDEGEERNRGNFPPRFSGRQFPNYSSELNVNALELEDSALYLCASREPEGETQYFGPGTRLLVL.

V usage is TRBV10-1 and J usage is TRBJ2-7; TRBD1 agrees at 7 bases. After removal of 1 base from V and 2 bases from J, the junction contained 5 bases not matched to a gene. The CDR3 loop spans 15 amino acids. CDR1 is WNHNN and CDR2 is SYGVQD in the germline V gene (reference sequence). CDR3 residues: CASSELNRGTYEQYF. The CDR3 DNA follows: TGCGCCAGCAGTGAGTTGAACAGGGGAACCTACGAGCAGTACTTC.

This chain uses TRBV2 with TRBJ2-2; D might be TRBD1 (6 bases). The CDR3 extends over 16 amino acids. Trimming took off 6 bases at V and 3 bases at J, with 17 bases between the two ends. Germline CDR1 SNHLY, CDR2 FYNNEI. CDR3 residues: CASRSGRTDYTGELFF. The CDR3 bases are TGTGCCAGCAGGTCAGGACGGACAGACTACACCGGGGAGCTGTTTTTT.

The rearrangement joins TRBV7-9 to TRBJ1-1, with 10 positions matching TRBD1. CDR1 is SEHNR, CDR2 FQNEAQ, per germline (reference sequence). The CDR3 runs to 15 residues. The V and J ends lost 3 bases and 3 bases, in that order; junction bases with no gene match: 4. The DNA of the CDR3 is TGTGCCAGCAGCTTCCGCGGACAGGGGGACACTGAAGCTTTCTTT. Translation: CASSFRGQGDTEAFF.

As regards this clone: One end of the junction varies from germline; a read error may be responsible. The chain is built from TRBV7-2 and TRBJ2-2; D is possibly TRBD2 (5 bases). Germline V gene sequence: CDR1 SGHTA, CDR2 FQGNSA. There are 14 residues in the CDR3. Here the CDR3 reads CASSLGPYTGELFF. The CDR3 DNA is TGTGCCAGCAGCTTAGGGCCATACACCGGGGAGCTATTTTTT.

The V and J genes are TRBV6-5 and TRBJ2-5; D uncertain. In germline, CDR1 is MNHEY, CDR2 SVGAGI. Trimming removed 7 bases from V and 5 bases from J, with 17 bases in between. This CDR3 comprises 14 residues. In nucleotides, the CDR3 is TGTGCCAGCAAAATCCCTCGAGAGAGCGAGACCCAGTACTTC. Its protein product is CASKIPRESETQYF.

This clone was observed a handful of times. The CDR3 sequence is CSVSPPGLAGNEQFF. CDR3 coding DNA: TGCAGCGTTTCCCCGCCGGGACTAGCGGGCAATGAGCAGTTCTTC. The gene calls are TRBV29-1 and TRBJ2-1, with TRBD2 matching over 12 bases. The CDR3 runs to 15 residues. Germline assignment: CDR1 SQVTM and CDR2 ANQGSEA. After removal of 5 bases from V and 6 bases from J, the junction contained 8 bases not matched to a gene.